The following is a T cell receptor beta chain sequence with its context. Its antigen is unidentified. The CDR3 has 11 amino acids. Trimming at V came to 8 bases and at J to 11 bases, leaving 6 bases not matched to a gene. Germline-derived CDR1 and CDR2 are SEHNR and FQNEAQ (reference sequence). Sequencing was performed with immunoSEQ multiplex PCR; in TCRdb, only in-frame clones are kept and a portion is missing. There are approximately 100,000 clones in the sample; approximately 85% occur only once, and 3% to 4% lies in the top ten. The entry originates in a study of OX40 agonist ivuxolimab in advanced cancers. Study context: Intravenous ivuxolimab at 0.01 to 10 mg/kg was given to patients every 2 weeks. A history of anti-PD-1, anti-PD-L1 or anti-CTLA-4 therapy was acceptable, and 30% to 45% had some. Partial responses were observed in three patients, of whom one had hepatocellular carcinoma and two had cutaneous melanoma. Study outcomes and limitations: Researchers did not determine the expanded peripheral T cells' antigen specificity.

The V call is TRBV7-9, the J call TRBJ2-3; the match to TRBD2 covers 8 bases. Sequencing used CD4+ or CD8+ T cells sorted from blood, obtained in a trial of the OX40 agonist ivuxolimab. The source of this sequence is an adult with an advanced solid tumor such as melanoma, head and neck, liver or kidney cancer. CDR3 nucleotide sequence: TGTGCCAGCGATACTAGCGGTATGCAGTATTTT. Protein product: CASDTSGMQYF.